This T cell receptor beta chain derives from a study of T cell repertoires in cytomegalovirus infection. Study overall: Peptides in the study included HLA-C-restricted and HLA-B-restricted CMV epitopes. CMV infection together with matching HLA type was indicated by public TCR beta signatures.

Trimming took 3 bases from V and 3 from J; bases not matched to a gene: 8. CDR3 length equals 16 residues. Germline lookup yields CDR1 MGHDK and CDR2 SYGVNS. TCRdb ran MiXCR on the reads and lists one entry per CDR3 protein. The sample includes some 920,000 distinct CDR3 sequences, about 33% seen only once; the top ten take around an eighth. Study-wide findings and caveats: Dominating the ex vivo response were TCR beta clonotypes that were CMV-specific and HLA-C-restricted. Individuals carrying CMV plus the relevant HLA were identified by cumulative frequency of public TCR beta families.

With respect to this clonotype: The antigen is not known.

Sequencing was performed on cultured CD8+ T cells from PBMCs, taken from culture after CMV antigen stimulation. The receptor's source is a human donor in good health (CMV status not recorded). Some clones in this sample may be carry-over from other donors' samples. The chain joins TRBV25-1 to TRBJ2-1; the match to TRBD2 covers 7 bases. In DNA form, the CDR3 reads TGTGCCAGCAGTGACACCCGGGACTATCACTACAATGAGCAGTTCTTC. Its translation is CASSDTRDYHYNEQFF.